One and the same sample provided the 20 T cell receptor beta chains below, sequenced in a study of T cell responses to AZD1222 COVID-19 vaccine. Clones were sequenced by immunoSEQ multiplex PCR, and TCRdb holds only the in-frame ones, with some missing. Among 65,000 to 95,000 clones listed, about 85% were seen once. The material sequenced was peripheral blood, taken on day 0 of AZD1222 vaccination. Source of these receptors: an adult in good health.

The genes are TRBV24-1 and TRBJ2-3; 10 bases line up with TRBD1. The CDR3 sequence is 16 residues long. The V gene's germline CDR1 is KGHDR and CDR2 SFDVKD. V dropped 4 bases and J dropped 4; count of bases not matched to a gene: 7. CDR3 loop: CATSETGTGESDTQYF. Here the CDR3 DNA reads TGTGCCACCAGTGAGACCGGGACAGGGGAATCAGATACGCAGTATTTT.

This chain connects TRBV7-2 to TRBJ1-3; D gene ambiguous. Germline CDR1 and CDR2: SGHTA and FQGNSA. CDR3 length equals 15 residues. V gave up 0 bases and J gave up 0 bases, with 6 bases separating them. The CDR3 DNA follows: TGTGCCAGCAGCTTAGCGATTTCCTCTGGAAACACCATATATTTT. Translating gives CASSLAISSGNTIYF. Variable domain in full (rest from reference TRBV7-2 and TRBJ1-3): GAGVSQSPSNKVTEKGKDVELRCDPISGHTALYWYRQSLGQGLEFLIYFQGNSAPDKSGLPSDRFSAERTGGSVSTLTIQRTQQEDSAVYLCASSLAISSGNTIYFGEGSWLTVV.

This clone was picked up one time. The chain links TRBV3-1 (or the pseudogene TRBV3-2) to TRBJ2-5; D remains unclear. Germline lookup yields CDR1 LGHDT and CDR2 YNNKEL (reference sequence). The CDR3 is 15 residues long. V was clipped by 8 bases and J by 2 bases, with 18 bases between them. In nucleotides, the CDR3 is TGTGCCAGCGCGTTCCCTGGCGAATTTCAAGAGACCCAGTACTTC. Amino acids: CASAFPGEFQETQYF.

This clone was seen only a few times. This sequence joins TRBV4-3 and TRBJ1-5; D is possibly TRBD1 (6 bases). Germline V CDR1 and CDR2: LGHNA, YSLEER. The CDR3 consists of 13 residues. The V and J ends lost 4 bases and 9 bases respectively, with 13 bases between them. For the CDR3, the DNA is TGCGCCAGCAGCCTCACACAGGGCTGGCCCCAGCATTTT. The encoded protein is CASSLTQGWPQHF.

This clone was found once. The genes are TRBV5-1 and TRBJ1-1, with D perhaps TRBD1 (5 bases). This CDR3 has 13 amino acids. Trimming pared 2 bases from V and 1 base from J, leaving 6 bases between. Germline CDR1 reads SGHRS; CDR2 reads YFSETQ. The CDR3 sequence is CASSFQGNTEAFF. For the CDR3, the DNA is TGCGCCAGCAGCTTTCAGGGGAACACTGAAGCTTTCTTT.

V gene TRBV27 combines with J gene TRBJ1-4, with D tentatively TRBD1 (6 bases). The CDR3 covers 14 residues. Per the germline V gene, CDR1 is MNHEY and CDR2 is SMNVEV (reference sequence). V lost 5 bases to trimming and J lost 6 bases, with 13 bases between them. CDR3 in amino acids: CASSPPGHDEKLFF. The CDR3 DNA reads as TGTGCCAGCAGTCCGCCGGGACATGATGAAAAACTGTTTTTT.

The chain links TRBV28 to TRBJ2-1, with D perhaps matching TRBD2 (6 bases). Per the germline V gene, CDR1 is MDHEN and CDR2 is SYDVKM. Deletions cut 5 bases from V and 2 bases from J, with 7 bases between. The CDR3 sequence is 13 residues long. CDR3 protein: CASSGGAYNEQFF. CDR3 DNA sequence: TGTGCCAGCAGTGGCGGGGCCTACAATGAGCAGTTCTTC.

The DNA of the CDR3 is TGTGCCAGCAGCACTCGTTGGGACCTTAATTCACCCCTCCACTTT. This gives the protein CASSTRWDLNSPLHF. The chain carries TRBV7-2 and TRBJ1-6; possible D gene TRBD1, 5 bases. CDR3 length equals 15 residues. The V end was cut by 5 bases, the J end by 6 bases, with 14 bases between. Germline V gene data show CDR1 as SGHTA and CDR2 as FQGNSA.

The V and J genes are TRBV5-5 and TRBJ1-3; TRBD1 matches 7 bases. The CDR3 covers 18 residues. After removal of 2 bases from V and 1 base from J, the junction contained 12 bases not matched to a gene. The V gene's germline CDR1 is SGHKS and CDR2 YYEKEE (reference sequence). The CDR3 here is CASSFYTPGQRSGNTIYF. The DNA for the CDR3 is TGTGCCAGCAGCTTCTACACTCCGGGACAGAGGTCTGGAAACACCATATATTTT.

This chain joins TRBV19 and TRBJ2-7; D is unclear. Trimming removed 5 bases from V and 1 base from J, with 12 bases in between. Germline assignment: CDR1 LNHDA and CDR2 SQIVND (reference sequence). CDR3 length equals 14 residues. This CDR3 is CASSGVHSSYEQYF. For the CDR3, the DNA is TGTGCCAGTAGTGGGGTTCACTCATCCTACGAGCAGTACTTC. Looking up the rest from reference TRBV19 and TRBJ2-7 gives the full variable domain: DGGITQSPKYLFRKEGQNVTLSCEQNLNHDAMYWYRQDPGQGLRLIYYSQIVNDFQKGDIAEGYSVSREKKESFPLTVTSAQKNPTAFYLCASSGVHSSYEQYFGPGTRLTVT.

The chain employs TRBV3-1 (or the pseudogene TRBV3-2) and TRBJ2-4; 7 bases match TRBD1. The CDR3 is 16 residues long. V lost 0 bases to trimming and J lost 8 bases; unmatched junction nucleotides: 10. Germline CDR1 is LGHDT and CDR2 is YNNKEL (reference sequence). The CDR3 sequence is CASSQDRGLPGHIQYF. For the CDR3, the DNA is TGTGCCAGCAGCCAAGATAGGGGGCTGCCCGGACACATTCAGTACTTC.

The V and J genes are TRBV7-2 and TRBJ2-2, with 8 bases matching TRBD1. The CDR3 length is 19 residues. Germline V lookup: CDR1 SGHTA, CDR2 FQGNSA. After removal of 2 bases from V and 3 bases from J, the junction contained 14 bases not matched to a gene. CDR3 coding DNA: TGTGCCAGCAGCTTAAAGTCGTTCAGGGGGCCAGCGGACACCGGGGAGCTGTTTTTT. Residues: CASSLKSFRGPADTGELFF.

The DNA of the CDR3 is TGTGCCAGCAGTTACTCGTCTAAGTACGAGCAGTACTTC. The encoded protein is CASSYSSKYEQYF. This sequence joins TRBV6-5 and TRBJ2-7; D is uncertain. The V end lost 0 bases, the J end lost 4 bases, and 7 bases lay between the germline ends. The CDR3 has 13 residues. Germline CDR1 reads MNHEY; CDR2 reads SVGAGI.

This chain joins TRBV27 and TRBJ1-3; D uncertain. CDR3 length: 15 residues. Germline assignment: CDR1 MNHEY and CDR2 SMNVEV (reference sequence). Trimming pared 3 bases from V and 2 bases from J, leaving 11 bases between. The DNA for the CDR3 is TGTGCCAGCAGTTTTTCGGGAAATCCTGGAAACACCATATATTTT. This codes for CASSFSGNPGNTIYF.

J is TRBJ1-5 and V is TRBV25-1; 9 positions agree with TRBD1. V was clipped by 6 bases and J by 6 bases; unmatched bases: 9. This CDR3 contains 15 residues. The germline gives CDR1 MGHDK, CDR2 SYGVNS. This CDR3 is CASSPLGQGGQPQHF. The CDR3 DNA follows: TGTGCCAGCAGCCCCTTGGGACAGGGAGGTCAGCCCCAGCATTTT.

The chain has TRBV4-3 and TRBJ1-6; 9 nucleotides align to TRBD1. Germline values: CDR1 LGHNA, CDR2 YSLEER. CDR3 length: 17 amino acids. Trimming cost V 5 bases and J 8 bases; bases outside gene matches: 13. DNA for the CDR3: TGCGCCAGCAGCGACGGGACAGGGAGGTCCCAATATTCACCCCTCCACTTT. Translated, it gives CASSDGTGRSQYSPLHF.

DNA of the CDR3: TGCGCCAGCAGCCCAAAACAGGGTGCCGGGGGAGAGACCCAGTACTTC. It codes for CASSPKQGAGGETQYF. The rearrangement uses TRBV4-1 and TRBJ2-5; D may be TRBD1 or TRBD2 (6 bases each). V lost 4 bases to trimming and J lost 4 bases, with 19 bases between them. Germline CDR1 reads MGHRA; CDR2 reads YSYEKL. The CDR3 consists of 16 residues.

The V and J genes are TRBV4-3 and TRBJ2-7; 7 nucleotides align to TRBD1. Trimming removed 1 base from V and 6 bases from J; junction bases left unmatched: 9. Looked up from germline, CDR1 is LGHNA and CDR2 is YSLEER. The CDR3 sequence is 15 residues long. The CDR3 is CASSQASNRGGEQYF. The CDR3 DNA reads as TGCGCCAGCAGCCAAGCGTCCAACAGGGGTGGCGAGCAGTACTTC.

V usage is TRBV4-1 and J usage is TRBJ2-3; D is possibly TRBD2 (6 bases). Per germline, CDR1 MGHRA and CDR2 YSYEKL. With 1 base removed from V and 2 bases from J, the gap between germline ends came to 10 bases. CDR3 length equals 15 residues. CDR3 DNA: TGCGCCAGCAGCCAAGTATGGGGGGACACAGATACGCAGTATTTT. Translation gives CASSQVWGDTDTQYF.

This clone was found a few times. This CDR3 is also generated by other DNA sequences in the sample. The V call is TRBV11-3, the J call TRBJ2-2; 9 bases align to TRBD2. CDR3 size: 16 residues. Germline lookup yields CDR1 SGHNT and CDR2 YENEEA. The trim removed 11 bases at V and 3 bases at J, leaving 13 bases unmatched. The CDR3 DNA reads as TGTGCCTGGGGGGGGCGGCGGGGGGGCGACACCGGGGAGCTGTTTTTT. Its translation: CAWGGRRGGDTGELFF.